Following are 23 T cell receptor beta chains from one sample sequenced in a study of shared clonotypes between healthy human individuals. The naive CD8 population came from CD45RO-negative cells selected for CCR7, without terminally differentiated effector memory CD45RA+ cells. Measured with immunoSEQ multiplex PCR; TCRdb has only the in-frame clones, and not every one. The sample yields about 1,800,000 clones, around 96% seen once. The sequencing sample was made of naive CD8+ T cells sorted from blood. Receptors originate from a man aged 18 to 30 in good health.

V is TRBV29-1 and J is TRBJ2-5; no definite D call. The CDR3 consists of 14 residues. Germline V gene data show CDR1 as SQVTM and CDR2 as ANQGSEA. Trimming stripped 0 bases from V and 1 base from J, with 9 bases between. The CDR3 spells CSVEDYTFQETQYF. The CDR3 region has the DNA TGCAGCGTTGAAGATTACACATTCCAAGAGACCCAGTACTTC.

The chain recombines TRBV5-5 with TRBJ2-7; D remains unclear. Germline V CDR1 and CDR2: SGHKS, YYEKEE (reference sequence). The CDR3 extends over 15 amino acids. V gave up 0 bases and J gave up 0 bases, with 10 bases separating them. CDR3: CASSLDFSYSYEQYF. CDR3 nucleotide sequence: TGTGCCAGCAGCTTGGATTTCAGCTACTCCTACGAGCAGTACTTC.

The chain carries TRBV5-6 and TRBJ2-7; 7 bases align to TRBD1. The CDR3 spans 17 residues. Germline trimming cut 5 bases from V and 4 bases from J; bases unmatched to any gene: 18. Germline lookup yields CDR1 SGHDT and CDR2 YYEEEE. CDR3 loop: CASSLLPMLGQRYEQYF. Written as DNA, the CDR3 is TGTGCCAGCAGTTTGCTACCGATGTTGGGACAGCGATACGAGCAGTACTTC.

Notes on this clone: This specimen includes other DNA sequences encoding the same CDR3. The V gene is TRBV19, the J gene TRBJ2-7; 7 bases fit TRBD2. V was clipped by 6 bases and J by 0 bases; unmatched bases: 5. CDR1 and CDR2 from the germline V gene are LNHDA and SQIVND (reference sequence). This CDR3 has 14 residues. The CDR3 protein is CASSPSGSSYEQYF. Written as DNA, the CDR3 is TGTGCCAGTAGCCCTAGCGGTAGCTCCTACGAGCAGTACTTC. Filled out from reference TRBV19 and TRBJ2-7, the complete variable domain reads DGGITQSPKYLFRKEGQNVTLSCEQNLNHDAMYWYRQDPGQGLRLIYYSQIVNDFQKGDIAEGYSVSREKKESFPLTVTSAQKNPTAFYLCASSPSGSSYEQYFGPGTRLTVT.

The V and J genes are TRBV5-6 and TRBJ2-7; D tentatively fits TRBD1 or TRBD2 (5 bases each). From germline, CDR1 is SGHDT and CDR2 YYEEEE. The CDR3 has 15 residues. V lost 7 bases and J lost 3, with 20 bases in between. This chain's CDR3 is CASGYTGTEIYEQYF. CDR3 DNA sequence: TGTGCCAGCGGATATACCGGGACGGAAATCTACGAGCAGTACTTC.

With respect to this clone: This specimen includes other DNA sequences encoding the same CDR3. The V and J genes are TRBV29-1 and TRBJ2-7, with 10 bases aligning to TRBD2. The germline gives CDR1 SQVTM, CDR2 ANQGSEA. The CDR3 contains 12 residues. V shed 6 bases, J shed 4 bases, and the junction held 3 bases outside the gene matches. This chain's CDR3 is CSVLAGAYEQYF. DNA of the CDR3: TGCAGCGTCCTAGCGGGGGCTTACGAGCAGTACTTC.

The chain uses TRBV18 and TRBJ1-1; the D is unclear. Between the trimmed V and J ends, which lost 3 bases and 3 bases, there was a span of 23 bases. CDR3 length: 18 amino acids. From germline, CDR1 is KGHSH and CDR2 LQKENI. CDR3 in DNA: TGTGCCAGCTCACCGGCACCCTGGCAGAACGCCGAGGACACTGAAGCTTTCTTT. It codes for CASSPAPWQNAEDTEAFF.

The V call is TRBV28, the J call TRBJ2-3; the match to TRBD1 covers 7 bases. Losses at the gene ends were 6 bases for V and 0 bases for J; bases not matched to a gene: 9. The CDR3 loop spans 16 amino acids. Germline-derived CDR1 and CDR2 are MDHEN and SYDVKM. Here the CDR3 DNA reads TGTGCCAGCAGCCCCCGACAGGGATTCAGCACAGATACGCAGTATTTT. It yields the protein CASSPRQGFSTDTQYF.

Comments on this clone: This CDR3 is also generated by other DNA sequences in the sample. The gene calls are TRBV27 and TRBJ1-5, with D possibly matching TRBD1 (5 bases). Germline values: CDR1 MNHEY, CDR2 SMNVEV (reference sequence). V lost 6 bases and J lost 0, with 9 bases in between. This CDR3 has 14 residues. The CDR3 DNA reads as TGTGCCAGCAGCCTCAGGGATAGCAATCAGCCCCAGCATTTT. Encoded protein: CASSLRDSNQPQHF.

About this clone itself: Other DNA sequences in this sample translate to the same CDR3. This chain links TRBV13 with TRBJ1-1; tentative D call: TRBD1 (5 bases). This CDR3 comprises 14 residues. V shed 5 bases and J shed 1 base, with 11 bases lying between them. Germline V CDR1 and CDR2: PRHDT, FYEKMQ (reference sequence). The CDR3 protein is CASSLTGTNTEAFF. CDR3 DNA sequence: TGTGCCAGCAGCCTCACGGGGACGAACACTGAAGCTTTCTTT.

The chain has TRBV13 and TRBJ2-7; the D is unclear. The V gene lost 5 bases and the J gene lost 8 bases, with 19 bases spanning the gap. Germline loops: CDR1 PRHDT, CDR2 FYEKMQ (reference sequence). The CDR3 totals 14 residues. CDR3 loop: CASSGNKGIRQQYF. The CDR3 DNA reads as TGTGCCAGCAGCGGGAACAAAGGGATCCGACAGCAGTACTTC.

This clone was found a few times. The chain couples TRBV4-1 to TRBJ1-6; no clear D gene. This CDR3 has 14 amino acids. V lost 1 base and J lost 13, with 14 bases in between. CDR1 MGHRA and CDR2 YSYEKL come from the germline V gene. Here the CDR3 reads CASSQGRPLGPLHF. As DNA, the CDR3 is TGCGCCAGCAGCCAAGGTCGGCCGCTTGGGCCCCTCCACTTT.

The chain couples TRBV4-1 to TRBJ1-1, with D perhaps TRBD1 (5 bases). The CDR3 totals 14 residues. V was clipped by 0 bases and J by 4 bases, with 9 bases between them. CDR1 is MGHRA and CDR2 is YSYEKL in the germline V gene. The CDR3 protein is CASSQEGGATEAFF. In DNA form, the CDR3 reads TGCGCCAGCAGCCAAGAGGGGGGTGCCACTGAAGCTTTCTTT.

This clone was seen a handful of times. V and J are TRBV6-5 and TRBJ1-2, with D unclear. Germline V gene sequence: CDR1 MNHEY, CDR2 SVGAGI. The CDR3 runs 12 residues. V was cut by 7 bases and J by 3 bases, with 9 bases left in between. The CDR3 region has the DNA TGTGCCAGCACGGGATTAGACTATGGCTACACCTTC. It encodes CASTGLDYGYTF.

The V and J genes are TRBV6-5 and TRBJ1-1; 10 bases line up with TRBD1. Germline CDR1 is MNHEY and CDR2 is SVGAGI. V lost 3 bases to trimming and J lost 10 bases; unmatched junction nucleotides: 8. The CDR3 totals 14 residues. CDR3 sequence (DNA): TGTGCCAGCAGTTATCGGACAGGGGGAGACTCAGCTTTCTTT. This sequence encodes CASSYRTGGDSAFF.

As concerns this clone: The identical CDR3 is also encoded by other nucleotide sequences in the sample. The rearrangement links TRBV13 to TRBJ2-7; the match to TRBD1 covers 7 bases. In germline, CDR1 is PRHDT, CDR2 FYEKMQ (reference sequence). V dropped 4 bases and J dropped 3; count of bases not matched to a gene: 3. The CDR3 is 13 amino acids. This CDR3 reads CASSSRGSYEQYF. CDR3 sequence (DNA): TGTGCCAGCAGCTCCAGGGGGAGCTACGAGCAGTACTTC.

The gene calls are TRBV30 and TRBJ2-7, with 7 bases lining up with TRBD1. V was clipped by 2 bases and J by 2 bases; unmatched bases: 9. Per the germline V gene, CDR1 is GTSNPN and CDR2 is SVGIG (reference sequence). The CDR3 covers 15 residues. CDR3 DNA: TGTGCCTGGAGTTACAGGGGACCCCTCCCCTACGAGCAGTACTTC. Protein product: CAWSYRGPLPYEQYF.

V usage is TRBV2 and J usage is TRBJ1-2; 9 bases fit TRBD1. This CDR3 is 17 amino acids long. V shed 3 bases, J shed 1 base, and the junction held 9 bases outside the gene matches. The germline V gene encodes CDR1 SNHLY and CDR2 FYNNEI. CDR3 in amino acids: CASSEPTGGLSNYGYTF. CDR3 DNA sequence: TGTGCCAGCAGTGAGCCGACAGGGGGGTTGAGTAACTATGGCTACACCTTC.

This clone was seen only once. The chain joins TRBV2 to TRBJ1-4; no firm D call. V was shortened by 3 bases and J by 8 bases, with 19 bases between the two germline ends. In germline, CDR1 is SNHLY, CDR2 FYNNEI. The CDR3 is 16 residues long. CDR3: CASSDSSEAAGEKLFF. The CDR3 DNA reads TGTGCCAGCAGTGATTCGTCGGAGGCGGCTGGCGAAAAACTGTTTTTT.

The chain has TRBV9 and TRBJ2-7; TRBD2 agrees at 8 bases. The CDR3 contains 15 residues. V was clipped by 0 bases and J by 3 bases; unmatched bases: 5. Germline V lookup: CDR1 SGDLS, CDR2 YYNGEE. The CDR3 protein is CASSVGAGGNYEQYF. CDR3 in DNA: TGTGCCAGCAGCGTAGGGGCGGGGGGAAACTACGAGCAGTACTTC.

The chain uses TRBV7-2 and TRBJ2-3; 8 bases match TRBD2. Germline assignment: CDR1 SGHTA and CDR2 FQGNSA. The CDR3 is 16 residues long. V shed 3 bases and J 4 bases; nucleotides not matched to a gene: 9. The CDR3 region is CASSFGVAGWPDTQYF. The CDR3 coding sequence is TGTGCCAGCAGCTTCGGGGTAGCGGGATGGCCAGATACGCAGTATTTT.

The chain has TRBV5-8 and TRBJ2-3, with 10 positions matching TRBD2. The CDR3 runs 16 residues. V shed 0 bases, J shed 6 bases, and the junction held 7 bases outside the gene matches. The germline V gene encodes CDR1 SGHTS and CDR2 YDEGEE. The CDR3: CASSLVTSGIGDTQYF. The DNA for the CDR3 is TGTGCCAGCAGCTTGGTCACTAGCGGGATCGGGGATACGCAGTATTTT.

The chain is built from TRBV10-3 and TRBJ1-2, with 7 bases that match TRBD1. There are 15 residues in the CDR3. V was clipped by 1 base and J by 2 bases; unmatched bases: 4. The germline gives CDR1 ENHRY, CDR2 SYGVKD. CDR3 protein: CAISELDRKNYGYTF. CDR3 in DNA: TGTGCCATCAGTGAGTTGGACAGGAAGAACTATGGCTACACCTTC.